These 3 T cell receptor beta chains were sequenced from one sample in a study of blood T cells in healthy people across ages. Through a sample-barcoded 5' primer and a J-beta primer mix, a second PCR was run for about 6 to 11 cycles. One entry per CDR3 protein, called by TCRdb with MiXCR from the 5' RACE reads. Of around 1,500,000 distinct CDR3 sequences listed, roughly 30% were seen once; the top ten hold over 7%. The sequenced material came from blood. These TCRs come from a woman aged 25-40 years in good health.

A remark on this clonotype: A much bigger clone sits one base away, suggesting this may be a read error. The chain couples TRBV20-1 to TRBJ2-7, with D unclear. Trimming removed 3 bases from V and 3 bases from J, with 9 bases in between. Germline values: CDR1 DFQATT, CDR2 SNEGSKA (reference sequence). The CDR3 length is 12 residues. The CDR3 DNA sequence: TGCAGTGCTAGCGTACGGAACTACGAGCAGTACTTC. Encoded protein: CSASVRNYEQYF.

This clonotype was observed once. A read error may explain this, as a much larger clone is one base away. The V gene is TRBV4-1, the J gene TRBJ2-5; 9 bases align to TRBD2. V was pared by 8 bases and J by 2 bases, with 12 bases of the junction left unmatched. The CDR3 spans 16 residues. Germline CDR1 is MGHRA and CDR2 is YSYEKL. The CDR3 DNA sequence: TGCGCCAGCGGATGGATAGCGGGGGCGAAACAAGAGACCCAGTACTTC. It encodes CASGWIAGAKQETQYF.

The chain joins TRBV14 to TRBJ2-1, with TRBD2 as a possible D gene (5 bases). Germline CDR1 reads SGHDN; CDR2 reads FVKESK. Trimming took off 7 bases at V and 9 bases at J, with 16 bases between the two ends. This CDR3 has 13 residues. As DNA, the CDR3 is TGTGCCAGCACCAACGTACGGGGTAGTGAGCAGTTCTTC. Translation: CASTNVRGSEQFF.